This TCR beta chain was identified in a study of shared clonotypes between healthy human individuals. Study-wide results and caveats: In a few donors, approximately 5% of naive CD4 clonotypes appeared in common.

Germline V lookup: CDR1 SGHTA, CDR2 FQGNSA. The CDR3 totals 15 residues. V was pared by 0 bases and J by 4 bases, with 3 bases of the junction left unmatched. Every one of the donors was a Caucasian adult that lived in Nashville, Tennessee. This clone came up once. Antigen unknown. TCRdb keeps only in-frame clones here, not all; method: immunoSEQ multiplex PCR. The data contain some 2.4 million clones, 80% to 95% of them singletons. The rearrangement links TRBV7-2 to TRBJ1-3, with 7 bases that match TRBD1. The clonotype comes from a man between 18 and 35 years old in good health. Some clones in this sample may be carry-over from other donors' samples. Sequenced input: naive CD4+ T cells from PBMCs. Subset in this sample: CD45RA+ positively selected. The CDR3 DNA reads TGTGCCAGCAGCTTAGCTAGGGGGCTGGGAAACACCATATATTTT. Protein: CASSLARGLGNTIYF.